What follows is one T cell receptor (beta chain) and its context. The antigen it binds to is not known. Base quality data are lacking; no much larger clone is found one base away. The iRepertoire nested amplicon-rescue multiplex PCR (arm-PCR) platform was used to amplify TCR alpha and beta CDR3 regions from RNA. One-step reverse transcription and amplification used about 95-400 ng of tissue mRNA or PBMC total RNA as input. Following bead purification, Illumina adapters were added through a secondary multiplex PCR, and the libraries were then gel-purified between 200 and 400 bp. Libraries carried internal 6-nucleotide barcodes used for demultiplexing. Sequencing of libraries was performed on an Illumina MiSeq with 2x220 or 2x250 nucleotide paired-end reads. The published analysis was carried out like this. Paired reads were merged with FLASH 1.2.11 and aligned to the GRCh37 human genome with BWA-MEM before extracting TRA and TRB reads. An IMGT-derived reference of cassette sequences and CDR3 motifs, with pseudogenes included, was used for V and J assignment. Reads were translated in three frames, and productive CDR3s were defined by a C…FGXG motif without stop codons. A clonotype was defined as a unique combination of a V-J cassette pair and a CDR3 amino acid sequence. Reads were filtered by Hamming distance, with the threshold set by the sequence error rate of each sample in mapped regions. TCRdb reworked the public reads: Q25 trimming with fastp, MiXCR clone assembly, productive beta chains retained. CDR3 protein sequences are deduplicated, and each keeps its most common genes and DNA. What appears here as the V and J calls and clone size reflects TCRdb's work, not the paper's. Recorded for this sample are tens of thousands of distinct CDR3 sequences; 20% to 25% of them occurred a single time. The ten largest clones capture approximately 6.7% of the sample.

The sample comes from a study of glioma-infiltrating T cells (dated by TCRdb to 2016 to 2018). Concerning the study at large: The study sequenced TCR alpha- and beta-chain repertoires from glioma tissue, from non-neoplastic brain tissue and from matched peripheral blood mononuclear cells. Three low-grade glioma patients, roughly eight primary glioblastoma patients, and three non-glioma patients who contributed non-neoplastic brain tissue made up the paired cohort. Each tissue-infiltrating repertoire was compared with the same patient's peripheral blood repertoire to measure divergence between tissue and blood T-cell populations.

The CDR3, cysteine through phenylalanine, is 15 amino acids long. Only the CDR3 portion is preserved as DNA: 45 bases, with reading frame beginning at the first base. V trim: 6 bases; J trim: 8 bases; unmatched bases: 11. Paper-wide results and their limitations: VJ-independent divergence between tissue and blood was lower than expected in non-neoplastic patients but higher than expected in all gliomas, particularly low-grade gliomas. Group comparisons were based on small numbers of patients: three non-neoplastic, three low-grade glioma and roughly 8 glioblastoma patients. Tissue and blood shared very few CDR3 sequences, a result attributed to high CDR3 diversity and limited sampling.

The receptor comes from a human donor with low-grade glioma or glioblastoma, undergoing nonglioma brain surgery, or in good health (not recorded which). Sample: glioma tissue, nonneoplastic brain tissue, or PBMCs (not recorded which). The V and J segments used are TRBV12-3 or TRBV12-4 and TRBJ1-3, with 9 bases aligning to TRBD1. CDR3 loop: CASRPGQGKRHTIYF. The sequence in DNA is TGTGCCAGCAGACCCGGACAGGGGAAGAGGCACACCATATATTTT.